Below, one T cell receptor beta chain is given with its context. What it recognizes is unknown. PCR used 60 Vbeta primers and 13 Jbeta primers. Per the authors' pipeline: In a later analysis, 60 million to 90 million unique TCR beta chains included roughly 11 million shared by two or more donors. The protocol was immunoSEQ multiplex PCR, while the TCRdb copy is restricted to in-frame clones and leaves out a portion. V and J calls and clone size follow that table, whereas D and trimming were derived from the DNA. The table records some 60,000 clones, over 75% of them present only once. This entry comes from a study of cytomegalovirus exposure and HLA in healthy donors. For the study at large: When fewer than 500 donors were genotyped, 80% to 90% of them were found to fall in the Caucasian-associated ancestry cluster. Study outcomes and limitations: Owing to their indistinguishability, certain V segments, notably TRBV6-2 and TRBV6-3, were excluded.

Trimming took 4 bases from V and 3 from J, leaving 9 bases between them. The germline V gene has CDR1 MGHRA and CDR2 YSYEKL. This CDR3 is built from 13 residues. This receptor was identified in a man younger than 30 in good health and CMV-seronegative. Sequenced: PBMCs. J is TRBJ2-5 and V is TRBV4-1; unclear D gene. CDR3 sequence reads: CASSRAPEETQYF. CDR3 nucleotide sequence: TGCGCCAGCAGCCGCGCGCCTGAAGAGACCCAGTACTTC.